This entry lists 28 T cell receptor beta chains sequenced from one sample in a study of cytomegalovirus exposure and HLA in healthy donors (dated by TCRdb to 2017 to 2019). The library was prepared using the immunoSEQ multiplex PCR assay. For the multiplex PCR, a mixture combining 60 forward primers for TCR Vbeta segments and 13 reverse primers for TCR Jbeta segments was used. The source is immuneACCESS, and TCRdb retained only in-frame sequences with V and J called. Part of the clones is not carried over; for the studies checked, unresolved V genes explain less than half of this, and the remainder is unexplained. A total of approximately 280,000 clones appear in this sample, around 90% of them only once. The ten largest clones take up approximately 2% of the sample. The sample consisted of PBMCs. These receptor sequences come from a woman aged 18-35 years in good health and CMV-seronegative.

This clone was found once. The chain has TRBV11-2 and TRBJ2-3; 9 nucleotides agree with TRBD2. The trim removed 1 base at V and 5 bases at J, leaving 7 bases unmatched. The germline CDR1 and CDR2 sequences are SGHAT and FQNNGV. This CDR3 region has 16 residues. CDR3 residues: CASSLAASGVGDTQYF. The CDR3 nucleotides read TGTGCCAGCAGCTTAGCCGCTAGCGGGGTGGGAGATACGCAGTATTTT.

The chain is built from TRBV2 and TRBJ2-1; 7 bases line up with TRBD2. CDR1 is SNHLY and CDR2 is FYNNEI in the germline V gene. J lost 0 bases, V lost 6 bases, and 8 bases had no gene match. This CDR3 is 16 amino acids long. CDR3 sequence: CASSHGTTRSYNEQFF. Here the CDR3 DNA reads TGTGCCAGCAGCCATGGGACTACCCGCTCCTACAATGAGCAGTTCTTC.

This chain connects TRBV4-1 to TRBJ1-1, with D maybe TRBD1 (6 bases). There are 15 residues in the CDR3. The V end lost 9 bases, the J end lost 2 bases, and 19 bases lay between the germline ends. Germline V gene sequence: CDR1 MGHRA, CDR2 YSYEKL. The CDR3 coding sequence is TGCGCCAGTTCTTTACTCCCGGGACAAAACACTGAAGCTTTCTTT. This sequence encodes CASSLLPGQNTEAFF.

The gene calls are TRBV7-9 and TRBJ2-1, with 14 bases aligning to TRBD2. CDR3 length: 17 residues. Per germline, CDR1 SEHNR and CDR2 FQNEAQ (reference sequence). V trimming: 6 bases; J trimming: 2 bases; junction bases outside the gene matches: 6. The CDR3 sequence is CASRGTSGRLAYNEQFF. The CDR3 nucleotides read TGTGCCAGCAGGGGGACTAGCGGGAGACTTGCCTACAATGAGCAGTTCTTC.

V usage is TRBV6-6 and J usage is TRBJ1-1, with no clear D. The CDR3 is made up of 12 amino acids. Trimming shortened V by 7 bases and J by 5 bases, and 11 bases separated the two germline ends. Germline CDR1 reads MNHNY; CDR2 reads SVGAGI (reference sequence). The CDR3 is CASMLGDTEAFF. As DNA, the CDR3 is TGTGCCAGCATGCTCGGAGATACTGAAGCTTTCTTT.

The rearrangement links TRBV5-6 to TRBJ2-7; D possibly corresponds to TRBD1 (5 bases). The CDR3 extends over 14 amino acids. The V gene's germline CDR1 is SGHDT and CDR2 YYEEEE. The V and J ends lost 6 bases and 6 bases respectively, with 19 bases between them. For the CDR3, the DNA is TGTGCCAGCACTCCAGGGTACGGGTTGGGCGAGCAGTACTTC. This translates into CASTPGYGLGEQYF.

Worth noting for this clone: Here the CDR3 omits its conserved ending phenylalanine or tryptophan, so a read error is the likely source. V and J are TRBV30 and TRBJ1-2; maybe TRBD1 (5 bases). The CDR3 spans 14 residues. V lost 0 bases to trimming and J lost 0 bases, with 8 bases between them. In germline, CDR1 is GTSNPN, CDR2 SVGIG (reference sequence). Here the CDR3 DNA reads TGTGCCTGGAGTGTAGCCAGGGCTAACTATGGCTACACCCTC. Its translation: CAWSVARANYGYTL.

This clone was seen once. V is TRBV18 and J is TRBJ1-5; the match to TRBD1 covers 7 bases. CDR1 and CDR2 from the germline V gene are KGHSH and LQKENI. This CDR3 contains 14 residues. Losses at the gene ends were 6 bases for V and 8 bases for J; bases not matched to a gene: 10. Written as DNA, the CDR3 is TGTGCCAGCTCTCCTGACAGGGCGGATAAGCCCCAGCATTTT. Its translation is CASSPDRADKPQHF.

Here the CDR3 reads CASSNRDTKYEQYF. CDR3 DNA sequence: TGTGCCAGCAGCAACCGGGACACTAAATACGAGCAGTACTTC. This chain links TRBV21-1 with TRBJ2-7; the D call in the table, TRBD1, was not verified against the DNA. TRBV21-1 is annotated as a pseudogene. This CDR3 contains 14 residues.

This clone was seen more than once but under ten times. The CDR3 loop reads CASSALTGLNTEAFF. The DNA of the CDR3 is TGTGCCAGCAGTGCCTTGACAGGGTTGAACACTGAAGCTTTCTTT. The chain recombines TRBV25-1 with TRBJ1-1, with 7 nucleotides matching TRBD1. V dropped 4 bases and J dropped 0; count of bases not matched to a gene: 5. The CDR3 runs to 15 residues. CDR1 is MGHDK, CDR2 SYGVNS, per germline.

The V and J genes are TRBV5-1 and TRBJ1-1, with 8 bases lining up with TRBD1. Germline CDR1 is SGHRS and CDR2 is YFSETQ. With 4 bases clipped from V and 2 bases from J, the junction kept 4 bases outside the gene matches. The CDR3 runs to 14 residues. The CDR3 spells CASSRDRINTEAFF. The CDR3 DNA follows: TGCGCCAGCAGCCGGGACAGGATAAACACTGAAGCTTTCTTT.

The table lists this clone with a few counts. The V and J genes are TRBV7-9 and TRBJ1-6; unclear D gene. Germline CDR1 reads SEHNR; CDR2 reads FQNEAQ (reference sequence). The V gene lost 3 bases and the J gene lost 0 bases, with 6 bases spanning the gap. The CDR3 sequence is 15 residues long. Here the CDR3 DNA reads TGTGCCAGCAGCTTTTCGAGCTCCTATAATTCACCCCTCCACTTT. Residues: CASSFSSSYNSPLHF.

The genes are TRBV9 and TRBJ2-1; 9 bases line up with TRBD1. V gave up 1 base and J gave up 3 bases; unmatched junction bases: 5. In germline, CDR1 is SGDLS, CDR2 YYNGEE. This CDR3 has 16 residues. The CDR3 region is CASSVSGQGLYNEQFF. The CDR3 DNA reads as TGTGCCAGCAGCGTAAGCGGACAGGGGCTCTACAATGAGCAGTTCTTC.

V and J are TRBV30 and TRBJ1-5, with a weak D call TRBD1 (6 bases). V lost 2 bases, J lost 3 bases, and 14 bases lay in between. Germline V gene sequence: CDR1 GTSNPN, CDR2 SVGIG (reference sequence). This CDR3 has 15 residues. CDR3 loop: CAWSPPGTLNQPQHF. The CDR3 nucleotides read TGTGCCTGGAGTCCGCCGGGGACACTCAATCAGCCCCAGCATTTT.

V usage is TRBV5-1 and J usage is TRBJ2-1; 7 nucleotides match TRBD2. This CDR3 region has 15 residues. Trimming at V came to 6 bases and at J to 3 bases, leaving 9 bases not matched to a gene. From germline, CDR1 is SGHRS and CDR2 YFSETQ. The CDR3 nucleotides read TGCGCCAGCATCCTCGGAGCGGGGCTCTACAATGAGCAGTTCTTC. This translates into CASILGAGLYNEQFF.

Here the CDR3 DNA reads TGCGCCAGCAAACTGTCCGGGACAGGGGCGGCTGAAGCTTTCTTT. This encodes CASKLSGTGAAEAFF. The V call is TRBV5-1, the J call TRBJ1-1, with 10 bases lining up with TRBD1. CDR3 length: 15 residues. The germline CDR1 and CDR2 sequences are SGHRS and YFSETQ. Trimming cost V 6 bases and J 6 bases; bases outside gene matches: 11.

The rearrangement uses TRBV7-9 and TRBJ2-1; D gene unclear. Germline V gene lookup returns CDR1 SEHNR and CDR2 FQNEAQ (reference sequence). Trimming removed 0 bases at V and 0 bases at J, with 9 bases between. CDR3 length equals 16 residues. CDR3 amino acids: CASSLAVRSSYNEQFF. DNA of the CDR3: TGTGCCAGCAGCTTAGCCGTCAGAAGCTCCTACAATGAGCAGTTCTTC.

A word on this clone: The sample carries other DNA sequences with the same CDR3. Here the CDR3 reads CASSLGLSNQPQHF. In nucleotides, the CDR3 is TGTGCCAGCAGTTTGGGCCTCAGCAATCAGCCCCAGCATTTT. The chain joins TRBV27 to TRBJ1-5; D is unresolved. Germline CDR1 is MNHEY and CDR2 is SMNVEV (reference sequence). Between the trimmed V and J ends, which lost 3 bases and 1 base, there was a span of 7 bases. This CDR3 contains 14 residues.

This chain connects TRBV6-5 to TRBJ1-2; D might be TRBD1 (6 bases). With 5 bases removed from V and 4 bases from J, the gap between germline ends came to 14 bases. The CDR3 has 14 residues. The germline V gene has CDR1 MNHEY and CDR2 SVGAGI. In DNA form, the CDR3 reads TGTGCCAGCAGTGAGGGGGGGCTTTCCTATGGCTACACCTTC. Translated: CASSEGGLSYGYTF.

The rearrangement links TRBV6-1 to TRBJ1-6, with 8 bases that match TRBD1. Germline lookup yields CDR1 MNHNS and CDR2 SASEGT. The CDR3 is 14 amino acids. V trimming: 4 bases; J trimming: 9 bases; junction bases outside the gene matches: 5. The DNA for the CDR3 is TGTGCCAGCAGTGCGACAGGGGTGGTTTCACCCCTCCACTTT. As protein: CASSATGVVSPLHF.

The gene calls are TRBV7-2 and TRBJ2-3, with D tentatively TRBD2 (7 bases). The germline CDR1 and CDR2 sequences are SGHTA and FQGNSA. CDR3 length: 15 residues. The V end lost 5 bases, the J end lost 5 bases, and 17 bases lay between the germline ends. CDR3 sequence (DNA): TGTGCCAGCAGCCGTCTACGGGGGGCCCAAGATACGCAGTATTTT. Protein product: CASSRLRGAQDTQYF. The full variable domain, completed using reference TRBV7-2 and TRBJ2-3, is GAGVSQSPSNKVTEKGKDVELRCDPISGHTALYWYRQSLGQGLEFLIYFQGNSAPDKSGLPSDRFSAERTGGSVSTLTIQRTQQEDSAVYLCASSRLRGAQDTQYFGPGTRLTVL.

The rearrangement uses TRBV5-1 and TRBJ1-4; D may be TRBD1 (6 bases). Trimming shortened V by 2 bases and J by 7 bases, and 12 bases separated the two germline ends. Looked up from germline, CDR1 is SGHRS and CDR2 is YFSETQ. The CDR3 contains 14 residues. The CDR3 DNA sequence: TGCGCCAGCAGCTTACAGGGAAGTGGTGAAAAACTGTTTTTT. Amino acids: CASSLQGSGEKLFF.

The chain couples TRBV7-9 to TRBJ1-5; tentatively, D is TRBD1 (5 bases). Germline values: CDR1 SEHNR, CDR2 FQNEAQ (reference sequence). Trimming left V 4 bases short and J 2 bases short, with 18 bases between. This CDR3 has 17 residues. The CDR3 region has the DNA TGTGCCAGCAGCTCGTGGGGTGGGGGGTCGGGCAATCAGCCCCAGCATTTT. The encoded protein is CASSSWGGGSGNQPQHF.

The chain joins TRBV27 to TRBJ2-7; D might be TRBD1 (6 bases). Germline CDR1 and CDR2: MNHEY and SMNVEV (reference sequence). The ends were cut back, 3 bases at V and 2 bases at J, with 14 bases in the middle. The CDR3 loop spans 15 amino acids. As DNA, the CDR3 is TGTGCCAGCAGTTTCGCCAGGGGACAAGCCTACGAGCAGTACTTC. It is translated as CASSFARGQAYEQYF.

Points on this clone: Likely a read error: the CDR3 ends without its conserved phenylalanine or tryptophan. V and J are TRBV6-5 and TRBJ2-7; TRBD1 matches at 12 bases. V was pared by 5 bases and J by 5 bases, with 7 bases of the junction left unmatched. The CDR3 is made up of 15 amino acids. Germline values: CDR1 MNHEY, CDR2 SVGAGI. This chain's CDR3 is CASSQGTGGRNEQYL. CDR3 nucleotides: TGTGCCAGCAGTCAAGGGACAGGGGGCCGGAACGAGCAGTACCTC.

On this clone: The sample has other DNA sequences that encode this CDR3 too. This sequence joins TRBV5-1 and TRBJ1-5; D uncertain. The CDR3 is 13 residues long. V was clipped by 0 bases and J by 4 bases, with 5 bases between them. From germline, CDR1 is SGHRS and CDR2 YFSETQ. For the CDR3, the DNA is TGCGCCAGCAGCTTGGCGGGTAATCAGCCCCAGCATTTT. It yields the protein CASSLAGNQPQHF.

The V call is TRBV6-5, the J call TRBJ2-7; 10 bases agree with TRBD2. The germline CDR1 and CDR2 sequences are MNHEY and SVGAGI. The CDR3 runs 15 residues. V was pared by 6 bases and J by 3 bases, with 8 bases of the junction left unmatched. The CDR3 region is CASSPGTSVYYEQYF. The DNA for the CDR3 is TGTGCCAGCAGCCCCGGGACTAGCGTATACTACGAGCAGTACTTC.

The chain recombines TRBV7-9 with TRBJ1-3; 7 bases are a match to TRBD1. The CDR3 contains 19 residues. Per germline, CDR1 SEHNR and CDR2 FQNEAQ (reference sequence). Trimming took 1 base from V and 2 from J; bases not matched to a gene: 14. The CDR3: CASSLVWTGPTSAGNTIYF. In DNA, the CDR3 is TGTGCCAGCAGCTTAGTGTGGACAGGCCCTACCTCAGCTGGAAACACCATATATTTT.